The next 10 T cell receptor beta chains were all read from a single sample in a study of blood T cell repertoires in COVID-19. TCRdb keeps only in-frame clones here, not all; method: immunoSEQ multiplex PCR. The table shows almost 30,000 clones, with 68% occurring only once. Sequencing used peripheral blood. These receptors came from a human donor in a cohort sampled during active COVID-19.

This clone has a single count. V and J are TRBV7-9 and TRBJ2-6, with D tentatively TRBD1 (6 bases). Deletions cut 5 bases from V and 1 base from J, with 6 bases between. The CDR3 has 14 residues. Germline CDR1 SEHNR, CDR2 FQNEAQ (reference sequence). The CDR3, as DNA: TGTGCCAGCAGCCAGGGGTCTGGGGCCAACGTCCTGACTTTC. Its translation is CASSQGSGANVLTF.

This clone was counted a few times. V gene TRBV9 combines with J gene TRBJ1-1, with D uncertain. The V and J ends lost 4 bases and 4 bases respectively, with 14 bases between them. The length of the CDR3 is 14 residues. Per the germline V gene, CDR1 is SGDLS and CDR2 is YYNGEE. CDR3 nucleotide sequence: TGTGCCAGCAGCCCCAGACTAGGGCCCACTGAAGCTTTCTTT. Its protein product is CASSPRLGPTEAFF.

The chain combines TRBV30 with TRBJ1-2; maybe TRBD1 (6 bases). V was cut by 0 bases and J by 8 bases, with 13 bases left in between. This CDR3 has 13 amino acids. Germline V gene lookup returns CDR1 GTSNPN and CDR2 SVGIG (reference sequence). CDR3: CAWSVGQMRGYTF. The CDR3 region has the DNA TGTGCCTGGAGTGTGGGACAAATGAGGGGCTACACCTTC.

The V gene is TRBV7-2, the J gene TRBJ1-5, with D tentatively TRBD1 (5 bases). V was shortened by 1 base and J by 7 bases, with 17 bases between the two germline ends. The CDR3 is 16 amino acids. Germline CDR1 reads SGHTA; CDR2 reads FQGNSA. The chain's CDR3 is CASSLDAGRELQPQHF. For the CDR3, the DNA is TGTGCCAGCAGCTTAGATGCAGGGCGGGAGTTACAGCCCCAGCATTTT.

This clone showed up just a few times. This chain links TRBV30 with TRBJ2-7, with a tentative D call TRBD2 (6 bases). Germline values: CDR1 GTSNPN, CDR2 SVGIG (reference sequence). Trimming removed 4 bases from V and 2 bases from J, with 12 bases in between. This CDR3 is built from 13 residues. The CDR3 protein is CAWNGGGPYEQYF. The CDR3 DNA is TGTGCCTGGAACGGGGGAGGACCCTACGAGCAGTACTTC.

The chain couples TRBV27 to TRBJ2-7; 10 bases map to TRBD2. The trim removed 6 bases at V and 3 bases at J, leaving 8 bases unmatched. The CDR3 totals 15 residues. CDR1 and CDR2 from the germline V gene are MNHEY and SMNVEV (reference sequence). The CDR3 DNA reads as TGTGCCAGCAGGAGGGGTCTAGCGGGAGTCTACGAGCAGTACTTC. Translating gives CASRRGLAGVYEQYF.

The CDR3 is CASSPDRVDTQYF. CDR3 nucleotide sequence: TGTGCCAGCAGCCCGGACAGGGTAGATACGCAGTATTTT. The chain employs TRBV7-2 and TRBJ2-3, with 8 bases fitting TRBD1. Germline V gene sequence: CDR1 SGHTA, CDR2 FQGNSA. V dropped 5 bases and J dropped 5; count of bases not matched to a gene: 3. CDR3 length: 13 residues.

This clone was recorded a few times. The CDR3 protein is CASSIDESEGWGYTF. CDR3 DNA sequence: TGTGCCAGTAGTATAGATGAAAGCGAGGGTTGGGGCTACACCTTC. The chain combines TRBV19 with TRBJ1-2; D call uncertain. The CDR3 contains 15 residues. The germline V gene encodes CDR1 LNHDA and CDR2 SQIVND (reference sequence). V gave up 0 bases and J gave up 8 bases, with 16 bases separating them.

This chain joins TRBV9 and TRBJ2-3; D is uncertain. The germline V gene encodes CDR1 SGDLS and CDR2 YYNGEE. This CDR3 has 13 amino acids. Trimming took 3 bases from V and 5 from J, leaving 10 bases between them. CDR3 in amino acids: CASSARLVDTQYF. The CDR3 bases are TGTGCCAGCAGCGCCAGACTTGTAGATACGCAGTATTTT.

J is TRBJ2-7 and V is TRBV18, with TRBD1 matching 11 bases. There are 13 residues in the CDR3. The V gene's germline CDR1 is KGHSH and CDR2 LQKENI. Losses at the gene ends were 3 bases for V and 5 bases for J; bases not matched to a gene: 0. The CDR3 loop reads CASSPGQGDEQYF. The CDR3 DNA reads TGTGCCAGCTCACCGGGACAGGGGGACGAGCAGTACTTC.